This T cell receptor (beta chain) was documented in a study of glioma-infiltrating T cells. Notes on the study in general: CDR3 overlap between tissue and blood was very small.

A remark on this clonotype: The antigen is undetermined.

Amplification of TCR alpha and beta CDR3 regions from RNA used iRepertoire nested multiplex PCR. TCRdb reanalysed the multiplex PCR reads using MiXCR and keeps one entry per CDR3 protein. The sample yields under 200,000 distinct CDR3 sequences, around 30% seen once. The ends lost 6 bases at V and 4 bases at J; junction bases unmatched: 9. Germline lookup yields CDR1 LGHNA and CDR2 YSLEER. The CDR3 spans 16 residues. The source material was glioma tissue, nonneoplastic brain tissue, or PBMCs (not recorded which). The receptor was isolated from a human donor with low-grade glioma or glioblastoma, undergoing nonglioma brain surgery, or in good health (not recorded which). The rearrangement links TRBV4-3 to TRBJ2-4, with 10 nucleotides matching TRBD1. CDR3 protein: CASRQPRQGAKNIQYF. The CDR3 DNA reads TGCGCCAGCAGGCAGCCCCGACAGGGGGCAAAAAACATTCAGTACTTC.